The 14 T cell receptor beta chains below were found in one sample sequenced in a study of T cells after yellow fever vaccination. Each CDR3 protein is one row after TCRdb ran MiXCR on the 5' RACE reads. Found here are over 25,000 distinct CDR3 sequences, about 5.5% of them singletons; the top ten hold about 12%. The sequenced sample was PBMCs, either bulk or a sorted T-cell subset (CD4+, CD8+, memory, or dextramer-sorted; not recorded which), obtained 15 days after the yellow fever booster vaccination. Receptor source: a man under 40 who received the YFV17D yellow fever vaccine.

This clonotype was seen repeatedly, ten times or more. CDR3 nucleotide sequence: TGCAGTGCTATACGACTAGCGGAGACGTCGGAGCTGTTTTTT. It codes for CSAIRLAETSELFF. V gene TRBV20-1 combines with J gene TRBJ2-2, with 9 bases matching TRBD2. From germline, CDR1 is DFQATT and CDR2 SNEGSKA (reference sequence). With V trimmed by 4 bases and J by 10 bases, 10 bases remained unmatched. CDR3 length: 14 amino acids.

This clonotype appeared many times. CDR3 nucleotide sequence: TGCAGTGCTAGACAAGAGTATTTT. This gives the protein CSARQEYF. This chain connects TRBV20-1 to TRBJ2-3; D remains ambiguous. V was clipped by 2 bases and J by 13 bases, with 4 bases between them. Germline CDR1 DFQATT, CDR2 SNEGSKA (reference sequence). The CDR3 is 8 residues long.

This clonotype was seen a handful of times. CDR3: CASSLDHSGDEQFF. The DNA for the CDR3 is TGTGCCAGCAGCTTAGATCACAGTGGCGATGAGCAGTTCTTC. The chain recombines TRBV11-3 with TRBJ2-1; no definite D call. This CDR3 is built from 14 residues. Germline V CDR1 and CDR2: SGHNT, YENEEA. V was cut by 0 bases and J by 8 bases, with 11 bases left in between.

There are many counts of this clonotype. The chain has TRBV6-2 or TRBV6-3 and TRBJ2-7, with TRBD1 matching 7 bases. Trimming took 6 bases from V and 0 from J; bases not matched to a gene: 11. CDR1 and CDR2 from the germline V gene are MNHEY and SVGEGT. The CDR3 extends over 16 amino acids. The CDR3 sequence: CASRSHLDRVSYEQYF. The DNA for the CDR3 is TGTGCCAGCAGATCCCATCTCGACAGGGTCTCCTACGAGCAGTACTTC.

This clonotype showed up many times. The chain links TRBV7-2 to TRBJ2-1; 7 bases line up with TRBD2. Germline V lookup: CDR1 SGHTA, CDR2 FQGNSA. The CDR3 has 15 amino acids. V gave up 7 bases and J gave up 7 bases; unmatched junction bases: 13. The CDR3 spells CASIGGRKRWNEQFF. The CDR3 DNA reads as TGTGCCAGCATTGGCGGGAGAAAAAGGTGGAATGAGCAGTTCTTC. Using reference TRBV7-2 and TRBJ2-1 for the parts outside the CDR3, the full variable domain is GAGVSQSPSNKVTEKGKDVELRCDPISGHTALYWYRQSLGQGLEFLIYFQGNSAPDKSGLPSDRFSAERTGGSVSTLTIQRTQQEDSAVYLCASIGGRKRWNEQFFGPGTRLTVL.

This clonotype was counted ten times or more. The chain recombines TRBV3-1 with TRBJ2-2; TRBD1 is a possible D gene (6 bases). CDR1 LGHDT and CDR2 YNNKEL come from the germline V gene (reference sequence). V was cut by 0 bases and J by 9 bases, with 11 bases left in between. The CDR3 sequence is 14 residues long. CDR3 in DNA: TGTGCCAGCAGCCAAGATCGTGGGGGCTGGGAGCTGTTTTTT. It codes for CASSQDRGGWELFF.

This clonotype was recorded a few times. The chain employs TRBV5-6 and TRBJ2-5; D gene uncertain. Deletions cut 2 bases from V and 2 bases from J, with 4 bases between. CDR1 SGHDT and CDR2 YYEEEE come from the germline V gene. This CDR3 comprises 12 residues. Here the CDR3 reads CASSFYQETQYF. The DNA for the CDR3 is TGTGCCAGCAGCTTTTATCAAGAGACCCAGTACTTC.

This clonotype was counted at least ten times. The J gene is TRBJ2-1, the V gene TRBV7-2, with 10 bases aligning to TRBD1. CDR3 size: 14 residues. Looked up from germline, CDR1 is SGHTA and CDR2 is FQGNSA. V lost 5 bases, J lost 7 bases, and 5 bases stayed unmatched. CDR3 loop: CASSPPGQGNEQFF. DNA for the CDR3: TGTGCCAGCAGCCCTCCGGGACAGGGGAATGAGCAGTTCTTC.

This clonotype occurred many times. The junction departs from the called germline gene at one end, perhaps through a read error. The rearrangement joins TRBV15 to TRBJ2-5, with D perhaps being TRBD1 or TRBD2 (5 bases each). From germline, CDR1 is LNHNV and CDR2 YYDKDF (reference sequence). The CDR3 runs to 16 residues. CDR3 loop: CATSRNSLGTSGHLCF. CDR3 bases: TGTGCCACCAGCAGAAATAGTCTAGGGACCTCAGGGCATTTGTGCTTC.

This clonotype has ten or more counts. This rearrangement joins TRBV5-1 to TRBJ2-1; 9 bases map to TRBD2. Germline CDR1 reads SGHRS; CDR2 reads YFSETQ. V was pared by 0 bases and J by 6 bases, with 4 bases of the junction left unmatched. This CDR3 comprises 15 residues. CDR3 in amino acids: CASSLVAGVGNEQFF. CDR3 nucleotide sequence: TGCGCCAGCAGCTTGGTAGCGGGAGTTGGCAATGAGCAGTTCTTC.

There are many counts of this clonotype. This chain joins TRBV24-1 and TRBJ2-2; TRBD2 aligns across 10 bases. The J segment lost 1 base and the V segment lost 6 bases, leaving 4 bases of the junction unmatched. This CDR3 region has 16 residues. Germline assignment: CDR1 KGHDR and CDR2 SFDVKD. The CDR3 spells CATSYASGRNTGELFF. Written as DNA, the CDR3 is TGTGCCACCAGTTATGCTAGCGGGAGGAACACCGGGGAGCTGTTTTTT.

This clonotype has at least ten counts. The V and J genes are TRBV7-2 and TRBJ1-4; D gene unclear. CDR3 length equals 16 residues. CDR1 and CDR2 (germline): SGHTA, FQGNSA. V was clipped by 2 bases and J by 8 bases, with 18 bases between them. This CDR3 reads CASSLLAGKYGEKLFF. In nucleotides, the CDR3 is TGTGCCAGCAGCTTACTTGCCGGGAAGTACGGGGAAAAACTGTTTTTT.

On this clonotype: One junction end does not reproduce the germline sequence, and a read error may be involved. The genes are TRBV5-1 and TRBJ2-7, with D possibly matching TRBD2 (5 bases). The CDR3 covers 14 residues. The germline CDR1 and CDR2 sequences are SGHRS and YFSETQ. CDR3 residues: CASTPQWQSSGLSF. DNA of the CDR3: TGCGCCAGCACCCCCCAGTGGCAGTCCTCGGGGTTGAGCTTC.

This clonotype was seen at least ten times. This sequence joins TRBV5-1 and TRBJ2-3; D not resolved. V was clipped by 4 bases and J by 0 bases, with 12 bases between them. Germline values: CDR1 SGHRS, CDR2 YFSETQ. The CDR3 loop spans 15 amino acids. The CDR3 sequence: CASSVDRASTDTQYF. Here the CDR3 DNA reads TGCGCCAGCAGCGTTGACCGGGCTAGCACAGATACGCAGTATTTT.